Shown below are 28 T cell receptor beta chains from a single sample sequenced in a study of blood T cell repertoires in COVID-19 (dated by TCRdb to about 2020). Receptor amplification or capture employed the immunoSEQ multiplex PCR assay. TCRdb took this table from immuneACCESS and kept in-frame rearrangements with V and J called. Such tables lack part of the clones; where checked against another copy, unresolved V genes explain under half of the gap, and the rest is unexplained. For this sample the table gives fewer than 350,000 clones, of which around 81% were detected only once. The ten largest clones take up 2.5% to 3.5% of the sample. The sequenced material came from peripheral blood. The receptor set was obtained from a woman aged 55-70 years with active or convalescent COVID-19.

The chain uses TRBV7-2 and TRBJ2-5; the D gene is possibly TRBD2 (6 bases). With 7 bases removed from V and 1 base from J, the gap between germline ends came to 10 bases. Germline CDR1 SGHTA, CDR2 FQGNSA. CDR3 size: 13 residues. The CDR3 DNA follows: TGTGCCAGCATAGGGACTTTCCAAGAGACCCAGTACTTC. Its translation: CASIGTFQETQYF.

The chain recombines TRBV5-1 with TRBJ2-7; TRBD2 agrees at 7 bases. Looked up from germline, CDR1 is SGHRS and CDR2 is YFSETQ. CDR3 size: 13 residues. The V segment lost 4 bases and the J segment 3 bases; nucleotides outside the gene matches: 4. The CDR3 region has the DNA TGCGCCAGCAGCCCCGGCGGGGGCTACGAGCAGTACTTC. Translated: CASSPGGGYEQYF.

The chain uses TRBV12-3 or TRBV12-4 and TRBJ1-2, with no clear D. This CDR3 is built from 12 residues. The germline V and J ends were trimmed by 7 bases and 4 bases, with 10 bases remaining between them. This chain's CDR3 is CASTPGFYGYTF. The CDR3 DNA is TGTGCCAGCACTCCGGGATTCTATGGCTACACCTTC.

J is TRBJ2-3 and V is TRBV20-1, with D hard to call. Germline CDR1 DFQATT, CDR2 SNEGSKA (reference sequence). The CDR3 consists of 13 residues. Deletions cut 3 bases from V and 6 bases from J, with 13 bases between. CDR3 DNA sequence: TGCAGTGCTAGTGTCCCGAGTAAGGATACGCAGTATTTT. As protein: CSASVPSKDTQYF.

The chain uses TRBV7-2 and TRBJ2-2; D perhaps matches TRBD2 (6 bases). CDR1 SGHTA and CDR2 FQGNSA come from the germline V gene. The CDR3 loop spans 14 amino acids. V lost 1 base to trimming and J lost 7 bases, with 10 bases between them. The CDR3 protein is CASSLVPGGGELFF. The CDR3 DNA sequence: TGTGCCAGCAGCTTAGTGCCCGGGGGCGGGGAGCTGTTTTTT.

The chain employs TRBV10-3 and TRBJ1-2; 11 nucleotides align to TRBD1. Per germline, CDR1 ENHRY and CDR2 SYGVKD. The CDR3 totals 13 residues. Trimming at V came to 6 bases and at J to 8 bases, leaving 5 bases not matched to a gene. The CDR3 nucleotides read TGTGCCATCAGCGGACAGGGGGCGGAGGGCTACACCTTC. Its translation: CAISGQGAEGYTF.

The chain uses TRBV14 and TRBJ2-3, with D perhaps TRBD2 (5 bases). Between the trimmed V and J ends, which lost 0 bases and 8 bases, there was a span of 9 bases. The CDR3 sequence is 13 residues long. Per germline, CDR1 SGHDN and CDR2 FVKESK. CDR3 DNA: TGTGCCAGCAGCCAAGATCCGGGGAGTACGCAGTATTTT. Protein: CASSQDPGSTQYF. The whole variable domain, remainder taken from reference TRBV14 and TRBJ2-3, is EAGVTQFPSHSVIEKGQTVTLRCDPISGHDNLYWYRRVMGKEIKFLLHFVKESKQDESGMPNNRFLAERTGGTYSTLKVQPAELEDSGVYFCASSQDPGSTQYFGPGTRLTVL.

The chain combines TRBV2 with TRBJ2-7, with 9 bases that match TRBD1. Germline V lookup: CDR1 SNHLY, CDR2 FYNNEI. The CDR3 consists of 13 residues. Losses at the gene ends were 6 bases for V and 3 bases for J; bases not matched to a gene: 3. In nucleotides, the CDR3 is TGTGCCAGCAGGCGGGACAGGGACTACGAGCAGTACTTC. Encoded protein: CASRRDRDYEQYF.

The sample holds a few counts of this clone. V usage is TRBV7-6 and J usage is TRBJ2-1; possibly TRBD1 for D (5 bases). Trimming removed 1 base from V and 10 bases from J, with 17 bases in between. The CDR3 extends over 15 amino acids. The germline V gene encodes CDR1 SGHVS and CDR2 FNYEAQ. The CDR3: CASSLEGRVLGEQFF. In DNA, the CDR3 is TGTGCCAGCAGCTTAGAAGGCAGGGTCTTGGGGGAGCAGTTCTTC. Using reference TRBV7-6 and TRBJ2-1 for the parts outside the CDR3, the full variable domain is GAGVSQSPRYKVTKRGQDVALRCDPISGHVSLYWYRQALGQGPEFLTYFNYEAQQDKSGLPNDRFSAERPEGSISTLTIQRTEQRDSAMYRCASSLEGRVLGEQFFGPGTRLTVL.

The V call is TRBV14, the J call TRBJ2-3; the match to TRBD1 covers 9 bases. Germline V gene lookup returns CDR1 SGHDN and CDR2 FVKESK. This CDR3 is built from 13 residues. Trimming at V came to 7 bases and at J to 6 bases, leaving 5 bases not matched to a gene. CDR3 sequence (DNA): TGTGCCAGCATGAAACAGGGGGCTGATACGCAGTATTTT. Its translation: CASMKQGADTQYF.

This clone has a handful of counts. The chain has TRBV27 and TRBJ1-1, with D possibly being TRBD1 (5 bases). V lost 7 bases and J lost 3, with 12 bases in between. This CDR3 has 13 amino acids. CDR1 MNHEY and CDR2 SMNVEV come from the germline V gene (reference sequence). The CDR3 region has the DNA TGTGCCAGCAAGGGGAACCGGTACACTGAAGCTTTCTTT. This gives the protein CASKGNRYTEAFF.

The chain's CDR3 is CASSTLQGSNEKLFF. The CDR3 coding sequence is TGTGCCAGTAGTACCCTACAGGGCTCTAATGAAAAACTGTTTTTT. The chain combines TRBV19 with TRBJ1-4; possible D gene TRBD1, 6 bases. Germline CDR1 is LNHDA and CDR2 is SQIVND (reference sequence). Trimming stripped 4 bases from V and 3 bases from J, with 12 bases between. The CDR3 is made up of 15 amino acids. Variable domain in full (rest from reference TRBV19 and TRBJ1-4): DGGITQSPKYLFRKEGQNVTLSCEQNLNHDAMYWYRQDPGQGLRLIYYSQIVNDFQKGDIAEGYSVSREKKESFPLTVTSAQKNPTAFYLCASSTLQGSNEKLFFGSGTQLSVL.

The rearrangement links TRBV5-8 to TRBJ2-5; 12 nucleotides agree with TRBD2. V shed 4 bases and J 2 bases; nucleotides not matched to a gene: 6. The CDR3 is 16 residues long. Germline CDR1 SGHTS, CDR2 YDEGEE. For the CDR3, the DNA is TGTGCCAGCAGCCACTTCCTAGCGGGGGGGCAAGAGACCCAGTACTTC. This sequence encodes CASSHFLAGGQETQYF.

The V gene is TRBV2, the J gene TRBJ2-5; 8 bases are shared with TRBD1. From germline, CDR1 is SNHLY and CDR2 FYNNEI. CDR3 length: 15 amino acids. J gave up 2 bases and V 2 bases, and 4 bases lay outside the gene matches. The CDR3 coding sequence is TGTGCCAGCAGTGAACGACAGGGGAGTCAAGAGACCCAGTACTTC. Translated, it gives CASSERQGSQETQYF.

This chain uses TRBV9 with TRBJ2-6; D is uncertain. Germline CDR1 SGDLS, CDR2 YYNGEE. Trimming pared 0 bases from V and 1 base from J, leaving 5 bases between. The CDR3 has 15 amino acids. CDR3 sequence (DNA): TGTGCCAGCAGCGTAGGGCAGTCTGGGGCCAACGTCCTGACTTTC. Protein sequence: CASSVGQSGANVLTF.

The rearrangement uses TRBV19 and TRBJ1-4, with 7 bases that match TRBD1. Trimming took 5 bases from V and 5 from J; bases not matched to a gene: 11. CDR3 size: 16 residues. The germline gives CDR1 LNHDA, CDR2 SQIVND (reference sequence). CDR3 amino acids: CASSPVQGGRNEKLFF. The DNA for the CDR3 is TGTGCCAGTAGTCCCGTCCAGGGGGGCCGAAATGAAAAACTGTTTTTT.

In DNA, the CDR3 is TGTGCCTGGATTTCAGGGTTCTACACTGAAGCTTTCTTT. Translation gives CAWISGFYTEAFF. The J gene is TRBJ1-1, the V gene TRBV30; a possible D gene is TRBD1 (5 bases). Germline CDR1 and CDR2: GTSNPN and SVGIG (reference sequence). V was pared by 4 bases and J by 3 bases, with 12 bases between. This CDR3 has 13 amino acids.

The chain employs TRBV27 and TRBJ2-6; 10 bases are shared with TRBD1. Trimming cost V 6 bases and J 4 bases; bases outside gene matches: 6. Germline V CDR1 and CDR2: MNHEY, SMNVEV (reference sequence). The CDR3 runs 16 residues. CDR3 bases: TGTGCCAGCAGGAGACAGGGGGCGCTCGGGGCCAACGTCCTGACTTTC. It specifies CASRRQGALGANVLTF.

The chain uses TRBV12-5 and TRBJ1-2; 10 positions match TRBD1. J gave up 0 bases and V 4 bases, and 8 bases lay outside the gene matches. The CDR3 extends over 17 amino acids. The germline V gene has CDR1 LGHNT and CDR2 FRNRAP. CDR3 region: CASGSLRDRGANYGYTF. For the CDR3, the DNA is TGTGCTAGTGGTTCCCTCCGGGACAGGGGCGCTAACTATGGCTACACCTTC.

This clone has a single count. V and J are TRBV19 and TRBJ1-5; 8 nucleotides line up with TRBD1. Germline-derived CDR1 and CDR2 are LNHDA and SQIVND (reference sequence). V lost 2 bases and J lost 7; bases outside the gene matches: 4. The length of the CDR3 is 14 residues. DNA of the CDR3: TGTGCCAGTAGTATACGGGACAGGAACCAGCCCCAGCATTTT. Its protein product is CASSIRDRNQPQHF.

The chain employs TRBV20-1 and TRBJ1-2; D is possibly TRBD1 (5 bases). Germline V gene lookup returns CDR1 DFQATT and CDR2 SNEGSKA (reference sequence). V was cut by 3 bases and J by 0 bases, with 14 bases left in between. The CDR3 has 15 amino acids. Written as DNA, the CDR3 is TGCAGTGCTAGTAGTTCGACAGACCCTAACTATGGCTACACCTTC. It yields the protein CSASSSTDPNYGYTF.

This clone was seen ten or more times. The V and J genes are TRBV6-2 or TRBV6-3 and TRBJ1-1, with TRBD1 identical over 7 bases. Unmatched junction bases numbered 7, after V lost 5 bases and J lost 1 base. Germline values: CDR1 MNHEY, CDR2 SVGEGT. The CDR3 covers 15 residues. The CDR3, as DNA: TGTGCCAGCAGTACCCCGGACAGGTGGAACACTGAAGCTTTCTTT. Protein sequence: CASSTPDRWNTEAFF.

V and J are TRBV18 and TRBJ1-2, with TRBD1 identical over 12 bases. V lost 1 base and J lost 4; bases outside the gene matches: 7. Per germline, CDR1 KGHSH and CDR2 LQKENI. The CDR3 length is 17 residues. The CDR3 nucleotides read TGTGCCAGCTCACCACGGGGGACAGGGGGCGACACCTATGGCTACACCTTC. Residues: CASSPRGTGGDTYGYTF.

This clone occurred once. The chain joins TRBV19 to TRBJ1-2; no clear D gene. V lost 7 bases to trimming and J lost 0 bases, with 12 bases between them. The germline CDR1 and CDR2 sequences are LNHDA and SQIVND (reference sequence). The CDR3 loop spans 14 amino acids. CDR3 nucleotide sequence: TGTGCCAGTACCCCTTTTCCTCCTAACTATGGCTACACCTTC. Its protein is CASTPFPPNYGYTF.

CDR3 sequence reads: CSVELAGLQETQYF. The CDR3 DNA follows: TGCAGCGTTGAGCTAGCGGGGCTCCAAGAGACCCAGTACTTC. The chain has TRBV29-1 and TRBJ2-5, with 9 nucleotides matching TRBD2. The CDR3 runs to 14 residues. V dropped 3 bases and J dropped 1; count of bases not matched to a gene: 3. Germline V CDR1 and CDR2: SQVTM, ANQGSEA.

CDR3 sequence reads: CASSESGARMNTEAFF. The DNA for the CDR3 is TGCGCCAGCAGTGAGTCGGGGGCGAGGATGAACACTGAAGCTTTCTTT. The genes are TRBV10-1 and TRBJ1-1; D perhaps matches TRBD1 (6 bases). Germline V gene data show CDR1 as WNHNN and CDR2 as SYGVQD (reference sequence). Trimming left V 0 bases short and J 0 bases short, with 11 bases between. The CDR3 loop spans 16 amino acids.

This chain connects TRBV7-9 to TRBJ1-4; 10 nucleotides align to TRBD1. From germline, CDR1 is SEHNR and CDR2 FQNEAQ (reference sequence). V was pared by 3 bases and J by 5 bases, with 0 bases of the junction left unmatched. This CDR3 has 14 amino acids. For the CDR3, the DNA is TGTGCCAGCAGCTTGGGACAGGGGAATGAAAAACTGTTTTTT. Its translation is CASSLGQGNEKLFF.

J is TRBJ2-1 and V is TRBV4-2, with 12 bases lining up with TRBD2. V lost 9 bases and J lost 3; bases outside the gene matches: 3. Germline CDR1 and CDR2: LGHNA and YNFKEQ. The CDR3 covers 14 residues. The CDR3 protein is CASGLAGFYNEQFF. CDR3 DNA: TGTGCCAGTGGACTAGCGGGGTTCTACAATGAGCAGTTCTTC.